This T cell receptor (beta chain) was identified during a study of neurological immune-mediated disorders. 5'RACE with 10-nucleotide random UMIs produced the cDNA. TCRdb analysed the 5' RACE reads with MiXCR anew, one entry per CDR3 protein. The sample gives 85,000 to 90,000 distinct CDR3 sequences, roughly 3.2% of which show up once; just under 3% is in the top ten. A note on this clonotype: Its antigen is unknown.

Whole-study findings and limits: Falling below healthy controls, multiple sclerosis showed the least TCR clonal expansion, while HTLV-1-associated myelopathy showed the most. It was the repertoires of 18 of 34 multiple sclerosis patients that phylogenetic grouping placed in one related-CDR3 cluster, which is a possible signature. The authors found no clinical or MRI feature associated with the multiple sclerosis repertoire cluster.

Sample: PBMCs. The receptor comes from a woman aged 50 to 65 with multiple sclerosis.

The CDR3 nucleotides read TGTGCCAGCAGCCATCGGGGCACAACTAATGAAAAACTGTTTTTT. This codes for CASSHRGTTNEKLFF. V and J are TRBV11-2 and TRBJ1-4, with D possibly being TRBD1 (5 bases). Germline V gene lookup returns CDR1 SGHAT and CDR2 FQNNGV. CDR3 length: 15 amino acids. V was shortened by 5 bases and J by 0 bases, with 10 bases between the two germline ends.